This T cell receptor beta chain was sequenced for a study of identical twins. Details on this clonotype: The antigen remains unidentified. It may be a read error: a sequence one base away is much more abundant.

Overall study findings and caveats: High-abundance cord blood beta clonotypes had fewer insertions; memory repertoires showed none.

cDNA molecules carried unique molecular identifiers, and template switching added a universal primer site. Each CDR3 protein is one row after TCRdb ran MiXCR on the 5' RACE reads. Among some 1,700,000 distinct CDR3 sequences listed, around 29% were seen once. CDR1 is SQVTM and CDR2 is ANQGSEA in the germline V gene. The CDR3 runs 14 residues. The genes are TRBV29-1 and TRBJ2-4; D is perhaps TRBD1 or TRBD2 (6 bases each). Specimen: cord blood. This sequence originates from a newborn girl in good health. The CDR3 sequence is CRVGWGAVKNIQYF. CDR3 DNA: TGCAGAGTTGGTTGGGGGGCGGTCAAAAACATTCAGTACTTC.